This T cell receptor beta chain was observed in a study of TIL therapy for anti-PD-1-resistant metastatic lung cancer. About the study: Median tumor mutation burden was roughly 1.5 mutations per megabase.

Time point given: pre-treatment sample, taken before nivolumab and TIL therapy. There are 14 residues in the CDR3. Germline V gene data show CDR1 as LNHDA and CDR2 as SQIVND (reference sequence). After removal of 7 bases from V and 9 bases from J, the junction contained 12 bases not matched to a gene. This was the immunoSEQ v3 assay. Sequencing was performed with immunoSEQ multiplex PCR; in TCRdb, only in-frame clones are kept and a portion is missing. The sample holds 15,000 to 20,000 clones, about 80% seen once. Sample: blood, taken at baseline. The sequence was collected from a person between 30 and 79 years old with non-small cell lung cancer. V and J are TRBV19 and TRBJ2-3; 8 bases map to TRBD2. CDR3 DNA: TGTGCCAGTACAGGGGCCTCGGGAGGGGGAACGCAGTATTTT. It yields the protein CASTGASGGGTQYF.